The present T cell receptor beta chain was sequenced within a study of cytomegalovirus exposure and HLA in healthy donors. Study findings and constraints: Apparent HLA restriction characterized most CMV-associated TCR beta chains in a later analysis. Available immune exposure information was restricted to CMV serostatus only.

Comment on this clone: Its antigen is undetermined.

This PCR relied on a set of 60 Vbeta primers and 13 Jbeta primers. Per the authors' pipeline: About 12 million of some 80 million unique TCR beta chains were shared, per a later count. The assay was immunoSEQ multiplex PCR, and TCRdb's table has in-frame clones only and misses some. D and trimming come from the DNA, and the V and J calls and clone size come from that table. The sample consists of 100,000 to 130,000 clones, 55% to 85% of them appearing once. J was trimmed by 2 bases and V by 10 bases; bases with no gene match: 6. Germline V lookup: CDR1 MDHEN, CDR2 SYDVKM. This CDR3 has 13 residues. The TCR originated in a man aged 30 to 45 in good health and CMV-seronegative. V and J are TRBV28 and TRBJ2-5, with 8 bases aligning to TRBD2. Source material: PBMCs. The CDR3 nucleotides are TGTGCCACCGTCGCTAGCGGGCAAGAGACCCAGTACTTC. It yields the protein CATVASGQETQYF. The full variable domain, with the rest looked up from reference TRBV28 and TRBJ2-5, is DVKVTQSSRYLVKRTGEKVFLECVQDMDHENMFWYRQDPGLGLRLIYFSYDVKMKEKGDIPEGYSVSREKKERFSLILESASTNQTSMYLCATVASGQETQYFGPGTRLLVL.